This T cell receptor (beta chain) derives from a study of post-analysis software for immune sequencing data. Whole-study results and caveats: Relative to controls, patients had about five TRBV segments at higher frequency, with TRBV5-6, TRBV5-1 and TRBV20-1 among these.

This CDR3 spans 13 amino acids. Looked up from germline, CDR1 is PRHDT and CDR2 is FYEKMQ (reference sequence). The V end was cut by 5 bases, the J end by 0 bases, with 6 bases between. As concerns this clonotype: Its antigen is currently unknown.

The authors incorporated unique molecular identifiers into the TCR beta cDNA libraries. TCRdb re-called the PCR reads with MiXCR, one entry per CDR3 protein. This repertoire shows about 570,000 distinct CDR3 sequences, approximately 31% found once; its top ten account for 5% to 6%. This chain joins TRBV13 and TRBJ2-3; D unresolved. Input material: blood. The receptor's source is a girl aged 2-17 years with multiple sclerosis. The CDR3 loop reads CASSTTSTDTQYF. In DNA form, the CDR3 reads TGTGCCAGCAGCACAACTAGCACAGATACGCAGTATTTT.